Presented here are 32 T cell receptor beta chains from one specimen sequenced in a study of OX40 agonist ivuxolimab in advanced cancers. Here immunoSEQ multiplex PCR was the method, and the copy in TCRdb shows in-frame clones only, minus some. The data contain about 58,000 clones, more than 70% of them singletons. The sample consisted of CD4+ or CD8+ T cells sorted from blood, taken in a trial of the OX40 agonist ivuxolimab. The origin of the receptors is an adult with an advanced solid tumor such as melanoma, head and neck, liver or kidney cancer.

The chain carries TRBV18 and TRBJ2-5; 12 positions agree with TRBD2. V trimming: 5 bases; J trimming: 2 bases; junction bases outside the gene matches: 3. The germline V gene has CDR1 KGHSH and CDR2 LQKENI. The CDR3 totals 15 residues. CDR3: CASSTTSGGQETQYF. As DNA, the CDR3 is TGTGCCAGCTCAACGACTAGCGGGGGACAAGAGACCCAGTACTTC. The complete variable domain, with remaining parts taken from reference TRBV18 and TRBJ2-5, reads NAGVMQNPRHLVRRRGQEARLRCSPMKGHSHVYWYRQLPEEGLKFMVYLQKENIIDESGMPKERFSAEFPKEGPSILRIQQVVRGDSAAYFCASSTTSGGQETQYFGPGTRLLVL.

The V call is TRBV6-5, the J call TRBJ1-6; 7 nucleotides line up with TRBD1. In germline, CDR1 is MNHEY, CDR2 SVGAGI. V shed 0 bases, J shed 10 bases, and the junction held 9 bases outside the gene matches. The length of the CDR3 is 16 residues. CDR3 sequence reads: CASSYSNRGGSSPLHF. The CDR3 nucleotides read TGTGCCAGCAGTTACTCGAACAGGGGAGGTAGCTCACCCCTCCACTTT.

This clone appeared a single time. This CDR3 is CASSSTGRVSSYEQYF. In nucleotides, the CDR3 is TGTGCCAGCAGCTCCACAGGACGGGTCAGCTCCTACGAGCAGTACTTC. This sequence joins TRBV13 and TRBJ2-7; D possibly corresponds to TRBD1 (5 bases). The CDR3 length is 16 residues. V lost 4 bases to trimming and J lost 0 bases, with 16 bases between them. Germline lookup yields CDR1 PRHDT and CDR2 FYEKMQ (reference sequence).

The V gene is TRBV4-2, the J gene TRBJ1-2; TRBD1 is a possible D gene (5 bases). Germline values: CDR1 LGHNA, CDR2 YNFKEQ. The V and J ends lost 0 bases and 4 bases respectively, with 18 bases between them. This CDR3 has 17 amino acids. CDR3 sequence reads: CASSQEMGGTGGYGYTF. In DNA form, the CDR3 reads TGTGCCAGCAGCCAAGAGATGGGTGGCACGGGGGGCTATGGCTACACCTTC.

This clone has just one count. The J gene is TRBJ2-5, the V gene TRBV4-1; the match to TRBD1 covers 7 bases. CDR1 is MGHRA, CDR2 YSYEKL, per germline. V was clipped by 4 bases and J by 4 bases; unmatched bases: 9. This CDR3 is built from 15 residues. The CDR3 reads CASSPGDSLRETQYF. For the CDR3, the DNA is TGCGCCAGCAGCCCCGGGGACAGCCTCCGAGAGACCCAGTACTTC.

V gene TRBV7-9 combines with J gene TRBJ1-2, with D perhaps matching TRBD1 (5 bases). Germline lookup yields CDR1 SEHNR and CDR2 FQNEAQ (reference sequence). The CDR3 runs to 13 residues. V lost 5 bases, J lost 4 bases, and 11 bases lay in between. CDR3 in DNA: TGTGCCAGCAGCCATCAGGGCTCCTATGGCTACACCTTC. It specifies CASSHQGSYGYTF.

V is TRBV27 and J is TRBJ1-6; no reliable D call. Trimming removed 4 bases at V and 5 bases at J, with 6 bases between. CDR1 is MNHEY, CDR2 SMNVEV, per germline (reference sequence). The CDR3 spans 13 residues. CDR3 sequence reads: CASSSDHNSPLHF. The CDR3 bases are TGTGCCAGCAGTTCGGACCATAATTCACCCCTCCACTTT.

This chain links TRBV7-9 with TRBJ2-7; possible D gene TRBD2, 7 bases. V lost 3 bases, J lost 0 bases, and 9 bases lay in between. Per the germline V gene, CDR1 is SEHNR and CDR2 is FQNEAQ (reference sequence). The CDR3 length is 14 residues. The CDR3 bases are TGTGCCAGCAGCTTCGGGGGGCCCTCCTACGAGCAGTACTTC. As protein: CASSFGGPSYEQYF.

CDR3 residues: CASSPSGLAGGLEQFF. DNA for the CDR3: TGTGCCAGCTCACCTTCTGGACTAGCGGGGGGACTTGAGCAGTTCTTC. The chain links TRBV18 to TRBJ2-1; 14 nucleotides line up with TRBD2. The V gene end was trimmed by 3 bases and the J gene end by 9 bases; junction bases not matched to a gene: 7. Germline V gene data show CDR1 as KGHSH and CDR2 as LQKENI. The CDR3 covers 16 residues.

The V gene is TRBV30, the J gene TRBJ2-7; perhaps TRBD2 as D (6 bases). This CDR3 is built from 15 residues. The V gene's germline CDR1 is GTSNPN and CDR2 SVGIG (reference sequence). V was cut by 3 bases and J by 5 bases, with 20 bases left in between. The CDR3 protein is CAWRRMGGLGHEQYF. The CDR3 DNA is TGTGCCTGGAGACGGATGGGAGGCTTAGGCCACGAGCAGTACTTC.

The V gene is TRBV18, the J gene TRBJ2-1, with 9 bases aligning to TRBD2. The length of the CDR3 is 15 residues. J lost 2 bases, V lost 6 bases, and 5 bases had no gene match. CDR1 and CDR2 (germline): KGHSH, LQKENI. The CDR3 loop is CASSERLAAYNEQFF. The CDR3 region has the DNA TGTGCCAGCTCGGAAAGACTAGCGGCCTACAATGAGCAGTTCTTC.

Written as DNA, the CDR3 is TGTGCCATCAGTGCGTCAGGACTAGCGGGGGAAATCACCTACAATGAGCAGTTCTTC. It is translated as CAISASGLAGEITYNEQFF. The J gene is TRBJ2-1, the V gene TRBV10-3, with 13 bases that match TRBD2. Germline CDR1 ENHRY, CDR2 SYGVKD. V was pared by 4 bases and J by 2 bases, with 11 bases of the junction left unmatched. The CDR3 length is 19 residues.

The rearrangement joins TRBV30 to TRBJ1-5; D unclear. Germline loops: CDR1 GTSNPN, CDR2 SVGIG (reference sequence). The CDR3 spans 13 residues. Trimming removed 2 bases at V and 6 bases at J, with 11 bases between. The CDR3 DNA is TGTGCCTGGAGTTTGACCCGGGTTCAGCCCCAGCATTTT. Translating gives CAWSLTRVQPQHF. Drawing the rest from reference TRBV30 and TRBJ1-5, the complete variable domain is SQTIHQWPATLVQPVGSPLSLECTVEGTSNPNLYWYRQAAGRGLQLLFYSVGIGQISSEVPQNLSASRPQDRQFILSSKKLLLSDSGFYLCAWSLTRVQPQHFGDGTRLSIL.

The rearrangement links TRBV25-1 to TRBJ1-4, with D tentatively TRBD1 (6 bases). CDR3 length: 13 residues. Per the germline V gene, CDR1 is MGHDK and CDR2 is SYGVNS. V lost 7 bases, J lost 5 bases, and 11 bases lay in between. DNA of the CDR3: TGTGCCAGCAACGCAGGGGTAAATGAAAAACTGTTTTTT. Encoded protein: CASNAGVNEKLFF.

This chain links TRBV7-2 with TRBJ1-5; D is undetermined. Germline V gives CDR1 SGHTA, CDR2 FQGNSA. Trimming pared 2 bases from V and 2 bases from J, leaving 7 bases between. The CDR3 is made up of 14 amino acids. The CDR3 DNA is TGTGCCAGCAGCTTAAACGGCGGCAATCAGCCCCAGCATTTT. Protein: CASSLNGGNQPQHF.

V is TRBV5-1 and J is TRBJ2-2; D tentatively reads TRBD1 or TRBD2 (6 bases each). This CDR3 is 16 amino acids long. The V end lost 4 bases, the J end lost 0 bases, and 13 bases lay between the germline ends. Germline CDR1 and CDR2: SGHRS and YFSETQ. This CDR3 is CASSANGGPNTGELFF. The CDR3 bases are TGCGCCAGCAGCGCCAACGGGGGCCCGAACACCGGGGAGCTGTTTTTT. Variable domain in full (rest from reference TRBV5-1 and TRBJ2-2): KAGVTQTPRYLIKTRGQQVTLSCSPISGHRSVSWYQQTPGQGLQFLFEYFSETQRNKGNFPGRFSGRQFSNSRSEMNVSTLELGDSALYLCASSANGGPNTGELFFGEGSRLTVL.

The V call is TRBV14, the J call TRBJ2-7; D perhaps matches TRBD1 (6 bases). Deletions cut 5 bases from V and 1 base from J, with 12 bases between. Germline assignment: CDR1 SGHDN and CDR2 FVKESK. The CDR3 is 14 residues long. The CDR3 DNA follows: TGTGCCAGCAGCAACAGGGTTGGATCCTACGAGCAGTACTTC. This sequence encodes CASSNRVGSYEQYF.

Here the CDR3 DNA reads TGTGCCAGTAGTACCACACACAGGGGCCTAGGCGAGCAGTACTTC. Encoded protein: CASSTTHRGLGEQYF. The gene calls are TRBV19 and TRBJ2-5, with 7 nucleotides matching TRBD1. Matching the DNA end better, TRBJ2-7 makes the J call doubtful. Per germline, CDR1 LNHDA and CDR2 SQIVND (reference sequence). This CDR3 has 15 residues.

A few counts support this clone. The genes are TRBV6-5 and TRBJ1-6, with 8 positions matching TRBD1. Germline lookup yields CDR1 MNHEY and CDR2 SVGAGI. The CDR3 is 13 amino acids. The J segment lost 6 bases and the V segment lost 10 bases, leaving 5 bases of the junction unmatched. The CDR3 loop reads CAIRGPGNSPLHF. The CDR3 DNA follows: TGTGCCATCAGGGGGCCGGGTAATTCACCCCTCCACTTT.

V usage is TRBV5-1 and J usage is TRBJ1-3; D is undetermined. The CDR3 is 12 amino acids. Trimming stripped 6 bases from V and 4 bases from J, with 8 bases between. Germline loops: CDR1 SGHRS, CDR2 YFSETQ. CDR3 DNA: TGCGCCAGCACCCTGAACGGAAACACCATATATTTT. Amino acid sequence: CASTLNGNTIYF.

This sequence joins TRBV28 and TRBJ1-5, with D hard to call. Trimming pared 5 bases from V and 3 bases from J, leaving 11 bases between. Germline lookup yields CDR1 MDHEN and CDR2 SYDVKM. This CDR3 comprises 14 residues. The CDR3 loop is CASSPYSINQPQHF. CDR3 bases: TGTGCCAGCAGTCCGTACAGCATCAATCAGCCCCAGCATTTT.

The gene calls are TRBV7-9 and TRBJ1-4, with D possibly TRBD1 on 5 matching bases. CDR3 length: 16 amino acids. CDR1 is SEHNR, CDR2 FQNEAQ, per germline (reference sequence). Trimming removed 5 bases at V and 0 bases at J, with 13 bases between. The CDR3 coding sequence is TGTGCCAGCAGCCCAGATAGGACAACAACTAATGAAAAACTGTTTTTT. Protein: CASSPDRTTTNEKLFF.

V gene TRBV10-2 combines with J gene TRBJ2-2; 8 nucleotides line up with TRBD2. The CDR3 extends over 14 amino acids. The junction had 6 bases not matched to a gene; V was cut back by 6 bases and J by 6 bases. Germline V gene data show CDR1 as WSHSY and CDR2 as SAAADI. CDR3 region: CASSAGGWAGELFF. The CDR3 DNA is TGCGCCAGCAGCGCGGGGGGTTGGGCCGGGGAGCTGTTTTTT.

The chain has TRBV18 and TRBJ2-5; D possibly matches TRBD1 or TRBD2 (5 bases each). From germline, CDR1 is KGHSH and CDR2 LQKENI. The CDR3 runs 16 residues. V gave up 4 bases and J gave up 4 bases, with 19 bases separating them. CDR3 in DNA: TGTGCCAGCTCACTAGGTACGGGACGTAAAGGAGAGACCCAGTACTTC. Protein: CASSLGTGRKGETQYF.

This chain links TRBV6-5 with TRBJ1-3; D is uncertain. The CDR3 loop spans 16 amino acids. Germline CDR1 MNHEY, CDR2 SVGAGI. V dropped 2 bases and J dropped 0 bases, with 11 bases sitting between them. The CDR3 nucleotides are TGTGCCAGCAGTTACATGGTCGGCAGCTCTGGAAACACCATATATTTT. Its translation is CASSYMVGSSGNTIYF.

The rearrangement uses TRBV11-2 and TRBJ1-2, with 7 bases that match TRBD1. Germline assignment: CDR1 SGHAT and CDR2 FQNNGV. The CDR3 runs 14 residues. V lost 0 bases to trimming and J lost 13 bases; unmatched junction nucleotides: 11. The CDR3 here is CASSLDGRAGGCTF. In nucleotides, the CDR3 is TGTGCCAGCAGCTTAGATGGGCGGGCAGGGGGATGCACCTTC.

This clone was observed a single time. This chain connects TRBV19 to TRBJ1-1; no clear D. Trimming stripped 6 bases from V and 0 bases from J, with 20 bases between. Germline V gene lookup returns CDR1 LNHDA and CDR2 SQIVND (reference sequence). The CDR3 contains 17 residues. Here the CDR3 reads CASSPTQRGFMNTEAFF. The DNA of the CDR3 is TGTGCCAGTAGCCCCACACAGAGAGGTTTTATGAACACTGAAGCTTTCTTT.

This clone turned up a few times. Here the CDR3 DNA reads TGTGCCAGCAGTGAACGACTCTATGGCTACACCTTC. Translation gives CASSERLYGYTF. The rearrangement uses TRBV6-1 and TRBJ1-2; D call uncertain. The CDR3 totals 12 residues. CDR1 and CDR2 (germline): MNHNS, SASEGT. V lost 2 bases to trimming and J lost 4 bases, with 5 bases between them.

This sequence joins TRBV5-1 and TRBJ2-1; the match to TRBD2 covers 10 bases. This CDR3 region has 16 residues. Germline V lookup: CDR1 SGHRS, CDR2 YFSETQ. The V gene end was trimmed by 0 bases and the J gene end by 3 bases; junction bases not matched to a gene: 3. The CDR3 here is CASSLVAGGNYNEQFF. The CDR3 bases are TGCGCCAGCAGCTTGGTAGCGGGGGGCAACTACAATGAGCAGTTCTTC.

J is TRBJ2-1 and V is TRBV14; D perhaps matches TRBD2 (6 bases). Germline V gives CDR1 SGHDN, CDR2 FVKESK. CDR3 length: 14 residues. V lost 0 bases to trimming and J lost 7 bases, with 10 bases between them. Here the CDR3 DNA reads TGTGCCAGCAGCCAAGAACGGGGGAAGAATGAGCAGTTCTTC. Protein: CASSQERGKNEQFF.

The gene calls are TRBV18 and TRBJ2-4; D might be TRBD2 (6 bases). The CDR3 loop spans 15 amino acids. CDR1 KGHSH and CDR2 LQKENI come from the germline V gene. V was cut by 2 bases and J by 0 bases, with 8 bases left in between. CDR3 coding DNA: TGTGCCAGCTCACCAGTCGGGGGAGCCAAAAACATTCAGTACTTC. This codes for CASSPVGGAKNIQYF.

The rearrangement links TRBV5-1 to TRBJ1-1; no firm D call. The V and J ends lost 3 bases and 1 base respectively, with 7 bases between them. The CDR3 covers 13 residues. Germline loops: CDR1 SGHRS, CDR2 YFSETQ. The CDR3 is CASSSLGNTEAFF. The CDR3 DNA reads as TGCGCCAGCAGCTCCCTGGGGAACACTGAAGCTTTCTTT.